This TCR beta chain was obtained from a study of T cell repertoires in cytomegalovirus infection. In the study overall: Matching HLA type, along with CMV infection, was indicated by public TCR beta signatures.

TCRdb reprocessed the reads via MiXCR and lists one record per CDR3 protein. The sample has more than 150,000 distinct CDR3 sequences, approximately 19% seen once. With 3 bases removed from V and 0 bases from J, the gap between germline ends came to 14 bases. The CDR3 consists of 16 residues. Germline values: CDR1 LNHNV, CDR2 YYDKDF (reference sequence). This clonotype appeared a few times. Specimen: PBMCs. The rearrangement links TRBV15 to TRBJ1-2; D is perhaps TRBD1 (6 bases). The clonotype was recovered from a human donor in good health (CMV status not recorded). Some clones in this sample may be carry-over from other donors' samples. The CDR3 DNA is TGTGCCACCAGCAGGGCCGGGACACTACCTAACTATGGCTACACCTTC. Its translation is CATSRAGTLPNYGYTF.